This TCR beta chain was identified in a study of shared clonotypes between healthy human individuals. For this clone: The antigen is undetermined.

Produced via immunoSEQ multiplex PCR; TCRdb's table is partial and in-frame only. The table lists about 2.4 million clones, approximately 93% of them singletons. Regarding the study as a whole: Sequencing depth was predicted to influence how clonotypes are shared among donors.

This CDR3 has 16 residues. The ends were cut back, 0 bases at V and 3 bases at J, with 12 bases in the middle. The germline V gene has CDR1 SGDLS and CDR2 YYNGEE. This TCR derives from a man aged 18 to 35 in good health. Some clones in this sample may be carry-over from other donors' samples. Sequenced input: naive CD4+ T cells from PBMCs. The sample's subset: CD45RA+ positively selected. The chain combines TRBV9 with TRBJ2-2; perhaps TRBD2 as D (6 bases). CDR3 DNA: TGTGCCAGCAGCGTAGTCGGGGAGGTTTACACCGGGGAGCTGTTTTTT. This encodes CASSVVGEVYTGELFF.